One sample yielded the 7 T cell receptor beta chains listed below, sequenced in a study of shared clonotypes between healthy human individuals (dated by TCRdb to 2018 to 2021). Libraries were prepared through the immunoSEQ multiplex PCR assay. Entries here come from immuneACCESS through TCRdb and include only in-frame sequences with V and J called. Some clones fail to appear in such tables; in the studies checked, an unresolved V gene covers under half of the shortfall, and the cause of the remainder is unknown. The sample table lists some 1 million clones, about three quarters of them with a count of one. The ten largest make up 1.2% to 1.5% of the sample. Sample: memory CD4+ T cells sorted from blood. Reading the label with the study, this specimen's cell subset or site is: CD45RA-negative fraction. Receptor source: a young man in good health.

The rearrangement uses TRBV9 and TRBJ2-1; D gene unclear. The V end was cut by 6 bases, the J end by 6 bases, with 10 bases between. CDR1 SGDLS and CDR2 YYNGEE come from the germline V gene. There are 12 residues in the CDR3. The chain's CDR3 is CASKGRFNEQFF. The DNA for the CDR3 is TGTGCCAGCAAAGGCCGTTTCAATGAGCAGTTCTTC.

The CDR3 sequence: CASSHILAPSTDTQYF. The CDR3 DNA follows: TGTGCCAGCAGCCACATACTAGCGCCTAGCACAGATACGCAGTATTTT. The V call is TRBV6-6, the J call TRBJ2-3; 7 nucleotides align to TRBD2. V lost 6 bases and J lost 0; bases outside the gene matches: 9. CDR1 and CDR2 from the germline V gene are MNHNY and SVGAGI (reference sequence). This CDR3 comprises 16 residues.

The V gene is TRBV5-6, the J gene TRBJ2-2; D perhaps matches TRBD2 (5 bases). The CDR3 is made up of 18 amino acids. Trimming removed 3 bases from V and 6 bases from J, with 24 bases in between. Per germline, CDR1 SGHDT and CDR2 YYEEEE. The CDR3 nucleotides are TGTGCCAGCAGCTCACTAGGACCGAGGAAGGAGAAAGCCGGGGAGCTGTTTTTT. It translates to CASSSLGPRKEKAGELFF.

This chain connects TRBV19 to TRBJ2-7; TRBD1 is a possible D gene (5 bases). The CDR3 is made up of 15 amino acids. Germline V gene lookup returns CDR1 LNHDA and CDR2 SQIVND (reference sequence). V was shortened by 0 bases and J by 6 bases, with 15 bases between the two germline ends. This CDR3 is CASSIDLWGRSEQYF. In DNA form, the CDR3 reads TGTGCCAGTAGTATAGATCTATGGGGCAGATCCGAGCAGTACTTC. Supplemented by reference TRBV19 and TRBJ2-7, the full variable domain reads DGGITQSPKYLFRKEGQNVTLSCEQNLNHDAMYWYRQDPGQGLRLIYYSQIVNDFQKGDIAEGYSVSREKKESFPLTVTSAQKNPTAFYLCASSIDLWGRSEQYFGPGTRLTVT.

This clone was seen a single time. The V gene is TRBV28, the J gene TRBJ1-1; 11 bases align to TRBD1. The germline V gene has CDR1 MDHEN and CDR2 SYDVKM. The trim removed 5 bases at V and 11 bases at J, leaving 22 bases unmatched. The CDR3 contains 18 residues. The CDR3, as DNA: TGTGCCAGCAGTCCCCAGGGGCGGACAGGGGGCGAGGGTTTGAGGGCTTTCTTT. It is translated as CASSPQGRTGGEGLRAFF.

In DNA form, the CDR3 reads TGTGCCAGCAGCTTGGCCGCAATGGAGGTCCGCGGCTACACCTTC. This sequence encodes CASSLAAMEVRGYTF. The chain combines TRBV5-6 with TRBJ1-2; D remains ambiguous. This CDR3 has 15 amino acids. The V and J ends lost 0 bases and 8 bases respectively, with 17 bases between them. Germline assignment: CDR1 SGHDT and CDR2 YYEEEE.

This clone has only a few counts. This chain connects TRBV13 to TRBJ1-1, with unresolved D. CDR3 size: 13 residues. V was shortened by 0 bases and J by 7 bases, with 9 bases between the two germline ends. Germline V CDR1 and CDR2: PRHDT, FYEKMQ (reference sequence). The CDR3 reads CASSLGKGVEAFF. CDR3 bases: TGTGCCAGCAGCTTAGGAAAGGGAGTTGAAGCTTTCTTT.